This TCR beta chain was retrieved from a study of shared clonotypes between healthy human individuals. Study information: Each donor's CD4 naive and CD4 memory cells filled three plates apiece, CD8 naive two, and CD8 memory one.

Some 30,000 T cell genomes, or around 180 ng DNA, went into the sorted-subset replicate PCRs. Measured with immunoSEQ multiplex PCR; TCRdb has only the in-frame clones, and not every one. The repertoire holds hundreds of thousands of clones, with around 73% as singletons. Findings of the study overall: Unshared clonotypes carried lower generation probabilities than those common to all four donors. Clonotype sharing among donors was expected to depend on sequencing depth.

Details on this clone: Its cognate antigen is unknown.

CDR3 length: 16 amino acids. Unmatched junction bases numbered 6, after V lost 0 bases and J lost 0 bases. Germline CDR1 and CDR2: SGHRS and YFSETQ. Specimen: memory CD4+ T cells sorted from blood. The subset is: CD45RA-negative fraction. The receptor comes from a woman aged 25 to 39 in good health. The chain recombines TRBV5-1 with TRBJ2-7; 7 positions match TRBD2. The CDR3 here is CASSLVPAGSSYEQYF. CDR3 bases: TGCGCCAGCAGCTTGGTCCCAGCGGGAAGCTCCTACGAGCAGTACTTC.